This T cell receptor (beta chain) was found in a study of T cell repertoires in cytomegalovirus infection. Across the study: Both CMV infection and a matching HLA type were indicated by public TCR beta signatures. Findings and caveats of the study: The study identified carriers of CMV plus the relevant HLA from cumulative public TCR beta family frequency. Dominant in the ex vivo response were TCR beta clonotypes restricted by HLA-C and specific for CMV.

TCRdb re-called the reads through MiXCR, storing one row per CDR3 protein. Here the sample spans some 270,000 distinct CDR3 sequences, roughly a fifth being singletons. Trimming removed 5 bases from V and 6 bases from J, with 14 bases in between. The germline CDR1 and CDR2 sequences are MDHEN and SYDVKM. The CDR3 loop spans 13 amino acids. This clonotype has at least ten counts. Its antigen is undetermined. This clonotype was sampled from a human donor in good health (CMV status not recorded). Some clones in this sample may be carry-over from other donors' samples. This sample comprised cultured PBMCs, obtained from culture after CMV antigen stimulation. This rearrangement joins TRBV28 to TRBJ2-7, with D perhaps TRBD1 (5 bases). Written as DNA, the CDR3 is TGTGCCAGCAGTCTGGACACCCCGGGCGAGCAGTACTTC. This encodes CASSLDTPGEQYF. The complete variable domain, with remaining parts taken from reference TRBV28 and TRBJ2-7, reads DVKVTQSSRYLVKRTGEKVFLECVQDMDHENMFWYRQDPGLGLRLIYFSYDVKMKEKGDIPEGYSVSREKKERFSLILESASTNQTSMYLCASSLDTPGEQYFGPGTRLTVT.